The rows below give T cell receptor beta chains drawn from one sample of a study of control samples from healthy donors and cancer patients. Repertoires were generated with immunoSEQ multiplex PCR, while TCRdb's copy carries only in-frame clones and drops some. This sample carries more than 110,000 clones, over 85% of them seen once, and the ten largest clones take around 10%. The sequencing input was blood. The receptors were gathered from a man aged 30-40 years in good health. The CDR3 runs from the conserved cysteine through the conserved F or W. D genes are given only for firm matches. Rows may omit the clone size; those that give it use once, few, many or a size class.

d_gene	abundance	j_gene	v_gene	CDR3aa	CDR3nt
-	-	TRBJ1-1	TRBV6-4	CASSDSSNTEAFF	TGTGCCAGCAGTGACTCGTCGAACACTGAAGCTTTCTTT
-	-	TRBJ2-3	TRBV10-2	CASSVKVPDTQYF	TGCGCCAGCAGTGTTAAGGTCCCAGATACGCAGTATTTT
-	once	TRBJ1-1	TRBV29-1	CSVEIGQMNTEAFF	TGCAGCGTTGAAATAGGGCAAATGAACACTGAAGCTTTCTTT
TRBD1	few	TRBJ1-5	TRBV6-6	CASRLRQGKDQPQHF	TGTGCCAGCAGACTAAGACAGGGAAAAGATCAGCCCCAGCATTTT
-	-	TRBJ2-6	TRBV6-4	CASSADSGSGANVLTF	TGTGCCAGCAGTGCGGACAGCGGCTCTGGGGCCAACGTCCTGACTTTC
-	-	TRBJ2-1	TRBV18	CASSPREGGANNEQFF	TGTGCCAGCTCTCCCCGTGAGGGGGGGGCCAACAATGAGCAGTTCTTC
-	-	TRBJ1-6	TRBV14	CASSQERTGGAPLHF	TGTGCCAGCAGCCAAGAGAGGACCGGCGGAGCACCCCTCCACTTT
TRBD1	once	TRBJ2-2	TRBV24-1	CATSDSFGTANTGELFF	TGTGCCACCAGTGATTCTTTCGGGACAGCAAACACCGGGGAGCTGTTTTTT
TRBD1	-	TRBJ2-1	TRBV11-3	CASSGRQGALNEQFF	TGTGCCAGCAGCGGACGACAGGGGGCGTTAAATGAGCAGTTCTTC
-	few	TRBJ2-7	TRBV7-9	CASSSPSSYEQYF	TGTGCCAGCAGCTCCCCCAGCTCCTACGAGCAGTACTTC
TRBD1	-	TRBJ1-2	TRBV2	CASRDGQGAIGYTF	TGTGCCAGCAGGGATGGACAGGGGGCGATCGGCTACACCTTC
-	-	TRBJ1-1	TRBV19	CASSKSNDRTEAFF	TGTGCCAGTAGTAAGTCTAACGACAGGACTGAAGCTTTCTTT
-	-	TRBJ2-7	TRBV12-2	CASRPGTSGSLDEQYF	TGTGCAAGTCGCCCGGGGACTAGCGGGAGTCTCGACGAGCAGTACTTC
TRBD2	-	TRBJ2-3	TRBV27	CASSLLAADTQYF	TGTGCCAGCAGTTTGCTAGCGGCAGATACGCAGTATTTT
-	-	TRBJ1-2	TRBV28	CASSSTDLDYGYTF	TGTGCCAGCAGTTCGACAGATTTGGACTATGGCTACACCTTC
TRBD1	-	TRBJ2-7	TRBV19	CASSSRGTGGLNEQYF	TGTGCCAGTAGTTCTCGAGGGACAGGGGGCCTCAACGAGCAGTACTTC
TRBD2	-	TRBJ2-1	TRBV7-3	CASSFTSGRTNGQFF	TGTGCCAGCAGCTTCACTAGCGGGAGGACCAATGGGCAGTTCTTC
TRBD1	few	TRBJ2-6	TRBV4-3	CASSQTGSVSGANVLTF	TGCGCCAGCAGCCAGACAGGGTCGGTTTCTGGGGCCAACGTCCTGACTTTC
-	-	TRBJ2-1	TRBV18	CASWHFSYNEQFF	TGTGCCAGCTGGCACTTTTCCTACAATGAGCAGTTCTTC
-	-	TRBJ2-1	TRBV29-1	CSVDRFGPRGNEQFF	TGCAGCGTGGACAGATTCGGCCCACGGGGAAATGAGCAGTTCTTC
TRBD2	-	TRBJ2-3	TRBV9	CASSARTSGSTDTQYF	TGTGCCAGCAGCGCGCGGACTAGCGGTAGCACAGATACGCAGTATTTT
-	-	TRBJ2-5	TRBV5-1	CASSFKETQYF	TGCGCCAGCAGCTTCAAAGAGACCCAGTACTTC